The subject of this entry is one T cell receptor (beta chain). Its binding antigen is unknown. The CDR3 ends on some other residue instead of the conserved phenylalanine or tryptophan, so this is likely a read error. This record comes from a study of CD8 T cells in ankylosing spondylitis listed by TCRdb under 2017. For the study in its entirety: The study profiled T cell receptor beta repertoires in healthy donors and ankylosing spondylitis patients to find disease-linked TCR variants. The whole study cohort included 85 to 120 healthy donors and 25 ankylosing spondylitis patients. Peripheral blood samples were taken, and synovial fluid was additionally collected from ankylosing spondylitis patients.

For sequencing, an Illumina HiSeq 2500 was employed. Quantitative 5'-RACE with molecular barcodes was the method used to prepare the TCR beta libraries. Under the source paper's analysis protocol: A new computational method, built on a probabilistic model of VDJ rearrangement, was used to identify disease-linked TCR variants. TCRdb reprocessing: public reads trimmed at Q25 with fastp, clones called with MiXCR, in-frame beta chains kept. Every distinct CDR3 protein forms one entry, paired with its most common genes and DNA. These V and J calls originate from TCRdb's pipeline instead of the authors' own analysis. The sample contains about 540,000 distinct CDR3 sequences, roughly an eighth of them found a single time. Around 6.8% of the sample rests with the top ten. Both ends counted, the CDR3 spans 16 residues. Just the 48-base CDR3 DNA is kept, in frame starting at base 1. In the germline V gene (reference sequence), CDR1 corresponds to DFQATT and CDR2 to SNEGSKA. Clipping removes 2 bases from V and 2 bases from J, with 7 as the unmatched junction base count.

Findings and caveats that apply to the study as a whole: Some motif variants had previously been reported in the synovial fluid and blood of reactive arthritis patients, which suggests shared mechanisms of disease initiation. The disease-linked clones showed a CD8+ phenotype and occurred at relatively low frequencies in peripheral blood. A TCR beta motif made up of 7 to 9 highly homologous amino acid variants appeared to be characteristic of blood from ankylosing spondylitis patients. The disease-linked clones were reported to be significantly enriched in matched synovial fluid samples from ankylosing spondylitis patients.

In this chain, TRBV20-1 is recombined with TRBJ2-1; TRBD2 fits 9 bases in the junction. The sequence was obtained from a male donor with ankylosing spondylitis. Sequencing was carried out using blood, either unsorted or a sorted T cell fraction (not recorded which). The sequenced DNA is TGCAGTGCTAGATCGGGCGGGAGGGCCACCTACAATGAGCAGTTCTGC. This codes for CSARSGGRATYNEQFC.